The entry below gives a single TCR beta chain sequence along with its context. The source of the sample is a study of graft-versus-host responses after intestinal transplantation. Study overall: Induction with anti-thymocyte globulin, then tacrolimus and steroids for around three years, was given to all recipients.

The authors seeded around 200,000 CFSE-labeled responder cells together with around 200,000 irradiated stimulator cells tagged with violet dye. Sorted after the reaction were proliferating CFSE-low CD3+CD4+ and CD3+CD8+ responders. CDR1 is KGHSH, CDR2 LQKENI, per germline. The CDR3 is 19 residues long. V lost 3 bases and J lost 5, with 26 bases in between. Study results and limitations: Some patients had graft-donor T cell macrochimerism, and their allografts showed high graft-versus-host to host-versus-graft clonal ratios.

Data came from immunoSEQ multiplex PCR; TCRdb stores just in-frame clones and leaves some out. In the table there are around 5,000 clones, approximately 30% of which are singletons. This clonotype was obtained from a human patient who received an intestinal transplant. The material sequenced was alloreactive CD8+ T cells from a mixed lymphocyte reaction culture, taken before intestinal transplant. Subset: CFSE-low proliferating T cells sorted from roughly six-day pre-transplant mixed lymphocyte reaction (GvH or HvG direction). The chain has TRBV18 and TRBJ2-1, with D maybe TRBD2 (6 bases). As DNA, the CDR3 is TGTGCCAGCTCACCCCCGTCGGGGTTGAGGGCGGGACCTCACAATGAGCAGTTCTTC. Its protein product is CASSPPSGLRAGPHNEQFF.